The clone carrying this T cell receptor beta chain was observed a handful of times. What it binds is not known. CDR3 length: 15 residues. Trimming cost V 5 bases and J 9 bases, with 21 bases left between them. Germline values: CDR1 SGHTA, CDR2 FQGNSA. This sample is drawn from a study of cytotoxic CD8 clonotypes in ibrutinib-treated CLL. As for the study in general: The patient breakdown showed some eleven relapsed/refractory and about 16 treatment-naive cases, with fewer than 18 IGHV unmutated. Study findings and constraints: At the start, clonality exceeded age-matched healthy donors and followed circulating CD8+ T-cell counts. With treatment, public clonotypes, which were uncommon, either contracted or remained stable.

The repertoire was sequenced with immunoSEQ multiplex PCR; TCRdb's copy has only in-frame clones and lacks some. Of some 150,000 clones listed, approximately 80% are singletons. The source was PBMCs, collected after 12 months of ibrutinib treatment. V usage is TRBV7-2 and J usage is TRBJ2-3, with D maybe TRBD1 (6 bases). The receptor was isolated from a human donor with chronic lymphocytic leukemia. The chain's CDR3 is CASSAPGFRGTTQYF. CDR3 DNA: TGTGCCAGCAGCGCCCCGGGTTTTAGGGGGACAACGCAGTATTTT.